Below, 25 T cell receptor beta chains from the same sample are listed, as sequenced in a study of STAT3 mutations in large granular lymphocyte leukemia. Overall study results and limits: Every T-cell large granular lymphocyte leukemia patient had at least one immunodominant TCR beta clonotype.

Here immunoSEQ multiplex PCR was the method, and the copy in TCRdb shows in-frame clones only, minus some. The data hold approximately 45,000 clones, with about 81% observed a single time. These TCRs' antigens remain unknown. The source material was PBMCs. The source is a human donor with T large granular lymphocyte leukemia. Some clones in this sample may be carry-over from other donors' samples.

The chain employs TRBV10-2 and TRBJ2-5, with D possibly matching TRBD2 (6 bases). The CDR3 covers 15 residues. V lost 2 bases and J 5 bases, leaving 15 bases between the germline ends. Per the germline V gene, CDR1 is WSHSY and CDR2 is SAAADI. The chain's CDR3 is CASSEPWAGLETQYF. DNA for the CDR3: TGCGCCAGCAGTGAGCCTTGGGCGGGGCTTGAGACCCAGTACTTC.

The rearrangement joins TRBV10-3 to TRBJ2-7, with D unresolved. V lost 0 bases and J lost 12, with 15 bases in between. Germline V gene sequence: CDR1 ENHRY, CDR2 SYGVKD. This CDR3 has 13 residues. The CDR3 DNA sequence: TGTGCCATCAGTGAGTCGACTTTGAGTCTCCCGTACGTC. Translated: CAISESTLSLPYV.

This clone was seen a single time. The V gene is TRBV4-2, the J gene TRBJ2-7; 10 positions match TRBD2. CDR3 length: 14 amino acids. CDR1 and CDR2 from the germline V gene are LGHNA and YNFKEQ. Losses at the gene ends were 4 bases for V and 4 bases for J; bases not matched to a gene: 4. The DNA for the CDR3 is TGTGCCAGCAGCCTTAGCGGGGGGAGGTACGAGCAGTACTTC. It is translated as CASSLSGGRYEQYF.

The chain uses TRBV5-1 and TRBJ1-1; tentative D call: TRBD1 (5 bases). V gave up 0 bases and J gave up 5 bases, with 14 bases separating them. The germline V gene has CDR1 SGHRS and CDR2 YFSETQ. This CDR3 is built from 15 residues. CDR3: CASSLDEGRGTEAFF. The CDR3 DNA follows: TGCGCCAGCAGCTTGGATGAGGGCCGGGGGACTGAAGCTTTCTTT.

The chain has TRBV5-1 and TRBJ1-3; no firm D call. V lost 2 bases and J lost 0, with 12 bases in between. The germline V gene encodes CDR1 SGHRS and CDR2 YFSETQ. The CDR3 is 16 residues long. CDR3 sequence (DNA): TGCGCCAGCAGCTTCCTCACACTACACTCTGGAAACACCATATATTTT. As protein: CASSFLTLHSGNTIYF.

V usage is TRBV6-5 and J usage is TRBJ1-1; 7 nucleotides align to TRBD1. From germline, CDR1 is MNHEY and CDR2 SVGAGI. There are 15 residues in the CDR3. V dropped 0 bases and J dropped 4; count of bases not matched to a gene: 5. The CDR3 DNA sequence: TGTGCCAGCAGTTACTCGAAGGGGGCAGGCACTGAAGCTTTCTTT. Amino acids: CASSYSKGAGTEAFF.

This clone was counted once. The CDR3 region is CASSGTVPEKLFF. The CDR3, as DNA: TGTGCCAGCAGTGGGACAGTTCCTGAAAAACTGTTTTTT. V and J are TRBV2 and TRBJ1-4; D possibly corresponds to TRBD1 (6 bases). Between the trimmed V and J ends, which lost 4 bases and 7 bases, there was a span of 10 bases. Germline assignment: CDR1 SNHLY and CDR2 FYNNEI. The CDR3 has 13 amino acids. Supplemented by reference TRBV2 and TRBJ1-4, the full variable domain reads EPEVTQTPSHQVTQMGQEVILRCVPISNHLYFYWYRQILGQKVEFLVSFYNNEISEKSEIFDDQFSVERPDGSNFTLKIRSTKLEDSAMYFCASSGTVPEKLFFGSGTQLSVL.

This chain links TRBV18 with TRBJ1-1; D gene ambiguous. Trimming removed 2 bases from V and 0 bases from J, with 7 bases in between. Germline V gives CDR1 KGHSH, CDR2 LQKENI. The CDR3 sequence is 14 residues long. CDR3 sequence reads: CASSPGDLNTEAFF. The CDR3 DNA reads as TGTGCCAGCTCACCAGGGGATTTGAACACTGAAGCTTTCTTT.

This clone has only a few counts. J is TRBJ2-7 and V is TRBV18, with 9 positions matching TRBD1. This CDR3 has 16 residues. Looked up from germline, CDR1 is KGHSH and CDR2 is LQKENI. The J segment lost 3 bases and the V segment lost 2 bases, leaving 8 bases of the junction unmatched. CDR3 in DNA: TGTGCCAGCTCACCAATTGTGGGACAGGGAGGCTACGAGCAGTACTTC. Encoded protein: CASSPIVGQGGYEQYF.

The V and J genes are TRBV18 and TRBJ2-3, with 8 bases aligning to TRBD2. This CDR3 contains 16 residues. V shed 1 base and J 2 bases; nucleotides not matched to a gene: 5. Germline loops: CDR1 KGHSH, CDR2 LQKENI. CDR3 sequence: CASSPLRRGATDTQYF. CDR3 nucleotide sequence: TGTGCCAGCTCACCACTAAGGCGGGGGGCCACAGATACGCAGTATTTT.

The CDR3 bases are TGTGCCAGCAGCGTTTCTTCCGTCTCTCCCAACGTCCTGACTTTC. As protein: CASSVSSVSPNVLTF. The chain joins TRBV9 to TRBJ2-6; D is uncertain. Between the trimmed V and J ends, which lost 2 bases and 8 bases, there was a span of 14 bases. The CDR3 covers 15 residues. Germline CDR1 reads SGDLS; CDR2 reads YYNGEE.

The chain has TRBV27 and TRBJ1-2; 7 bases agree with TRBD1. The germline V gene encodes CDR1 MNHEY and CDR2 SMNVEV (reference sequence). The CDR3 sequence is 14 residues long. With 2 bases clipped from V and 0 bases from J, the junction kept 0 bases outside the gene matches. Here the CDR3 DNA reads TGTGCCAGCAGTTTAGACAGGGCTAACTATGGCTACACCTTC. Translating gives CASSLDRANYGYTF.

The chain is built from TRBV5-4 and TRBJ1-1, with unresolved D. Trimming took off 0 bases at V and 0 bases at J, with 6 bases between the two ends. The CDR3 runs 14 residues. The V gene's germline CDR1 is SGHNT and CDR2 YYREEE (reference sequence). The CDR3 sequence is CASSLGEMNTEAFF. Written as DNA, the CDR3 is TGTGCCAGCAGCTTGGGAGAGATGAACACTGAAGCTTTCTTT.

The chain is built from TRBV5-8 and TRBJ1-5; D remains unclear. The V and J ends lost 0 bases and 6 bases respectively, with 4 bases between them. The CDR3 covers 12 residues. Germline V lookup: CDR1 SGHTS, CDR2 YDEGEE. In DNA, the CDR3 is TGTGCCAGCAGCTTGGATGCTCAGCCCCAGCATTTT. Its protein is CASSLDAQPQHF.

The J gene is TRBJ1-1, the V gene TRBV19; D uncertain. The germline gives CDR1 LNHDA, CDR2 SQIVND (reference sequence). V was trimmed by 6 bases and J by 2 bases, leaving 10 bases between them. The CDR3 consists of 13 residues. As DNA, the CDR3 is TGTGCCAGTAGCACAACACATAACACTGAAGCTTTCTTT. Amino acids: CASSTTHNTEAFF.

This clone was detected only a few times. The chain has TRBV5-1 and TRBJ1-1; the D gene is possibly TRBD1 (5 bases). The CDR3 loop spans 13 amino acids. Trimming stripped 2 bases from V and 10 bases from J, with 15 bases between. CDR1 and CDR2 (germline): SGHRS, YFSETQ. CDR3 residues: CASSFTGGEGAFF. CDR3 sequence (DNA): TGCGCCAGCAGCTTCACTGGGGGGGAGGGAGCTTTCTTT. Supplemented by reference TRBV5-1 and TRBJ1-1, the full variable domain reads KAGVTQTPRYLIKTRGQQVTLSCSPISGHRSVSWYQQTPGQGLQFLFEYFSETQRNKGNFPGRFSGRQFSNSRSEMNVSTLELGDSALYLCASSFTGGEGAFFGQGTRLTVV.

The rearrangement uses TRBV19 and TRBJ2-6; perhaps TRBD2 as D (5 bases). The V and J ends lost 2 bases and 0 bases respectively, with 17 bases between them. CDR3 length: 19 amino acids. Germline-derived CDR1 and CDR2 are LNHDA and SQIVND (reference sequence). The DNA for the CDR3 is TGTGCCAGTAGTATAAGGTATGAGGGTGAGGGCTCTGGGGCCAACGTCCTGACTTTC. Translating it yields CASSIRYEGEGSGANVLTF. Based on the CDR3 plus reference TRBV19 and TRBJ2-6, the full variable domain is DGGITQSPKYLFRKEGQNVTLSCEQNLNHDAMYWYRQDPGQGLRLIYYSQIVNDFQKGDIAEGYSVSREKKESFPLTVTSAQKNPTAFYLCASSIRYEGEGSGANVLTFGAGSRLTVL.

The chain carries TRBV14 and TRBJ2-7, with 12 nucleotides matching TRBD1. This CDR3 is 16 amino acids long. V shed 0 bases, J shed 6 bases, and the junction held 6 bases outside the gene matches. Germline CDR1 SGHDN, CDR2 FVKESK. The CDR3 sequence: CASSQDIGTGGLEQYF. The CDR3 nucleotides read TGTGCCAGCAGCCAAGATATTGGGACAGGGGGCCTCGAGCAGTACTTC.

This clone has a handful of counts. V usage is TRBV29-1 and J usage is TRBJ2-5, with a weak D call TRBD2 (5 bases). Trimming shortened V by 6 bases and J by 2 bases, and 10 bases separated the two germline ends. The CDR3 sequence is 12 residues long. CDR1 and CDR2 (germline): SQVTM, ANQGSEA. CDR3 loop: CSVRLAQETQYF. The DNA for the CDR3 is TGCAGCGTACGTTTAGCGCAAGAGACCCAGTACTTC.

The CDR3, as DNA: TGTGCCAGCAGTGGGGGTAGCGGGGGGTTTGCATTGATAGATACGCAGTATTTT. Its translation: CASSGGSGGFALIDTQYF. This chain joins TRBV27 and TRBJ2-3, with 10 bases matching TRBD2. This CDR3 is 18 amino acids long. V shed 5 bases, J shed 5 bases, and the junction held 16 bases outside the gene matches. Germline V CDR1 and CDR2: MNHEY, SMNVEV (reference sequence).

V is TRBV15 and J is TRBJ1-5; no clear D gene. This CDR3 has 14 amino acids. The V and J ends lost 0 bases and 9 bases respectively, with 12 bases between them. CDR1 and CDR2 (germline): LNHNV, YYDKDF (reference sequence). The CDR3: CATSRDPVSRPQHF. The CDR3, as DNA: TGTGCCACCAGCAGAGATCCGGTCAGTCGGCCCCAGCATTTT.

The chain links TRBV5-1 to TRBJ1-3; no firm D call. V was cut by 1 base and J by 2 bases, with 7 bases left in between. Germline CDR1 and CDR2: SGHRS and YFSETQ. The CDR3 consists of 14 residues. Here the CDR3 reads CASSLTGAGNTIYF. DNA for the CDR3: TGCGCCAGCAGCTTGACTGGGGCTGGAAACACCATATATTTT.

V gene TRBV28 combines with J gene TRBJ1-4, with TRBD1 identical over 7 bases. The V gene end was trimmed by 4 bases and the J gene end by 5 bases; junction bases not matched to a gene: 4. Germline-derived CDR1 and CDR2 are MDHEN and SYDVKM. This CDR3 comprises 14 residues. CDR3 region: CASSSRTGNEKLFF. The CDR3 bases are TGTGCCAGCAGTTCCCGGACAGGAAATGAAAAACTGTTTTTT.

The V and J genes are TRBV14 and TRBJ2-1, with D uncertain. The CDR3 covers 13 residues. The V gene lost 5 bases and the J gene lost 8 bases, with 13 bases spanning the gap. Germline V gene lookup returns CDR1 SGHDN and CDR2 FVKESK. As DNA, the CDR3 is TGTGCCAGCAGCTACGACACTTTCTATGAGCAGTTCTTC. Its translation is CASSYDTFYEQFF.

This chain connects TRBV28 to TRBJ2-3; no clear D. The CDR3 consists of 14 residues. Germline values: CDR1 MDHEN, CDR2 SYDVKM. Trimming removed 3 bases from V and 0 bases from J, with 7 bases in between. CDR3 region: CASSFSASTDTQYF. CDR3 DNA sequence: TGTGCCAGCAGTTTCTCGGCTAGCACAGATACGCAGTATTTT.